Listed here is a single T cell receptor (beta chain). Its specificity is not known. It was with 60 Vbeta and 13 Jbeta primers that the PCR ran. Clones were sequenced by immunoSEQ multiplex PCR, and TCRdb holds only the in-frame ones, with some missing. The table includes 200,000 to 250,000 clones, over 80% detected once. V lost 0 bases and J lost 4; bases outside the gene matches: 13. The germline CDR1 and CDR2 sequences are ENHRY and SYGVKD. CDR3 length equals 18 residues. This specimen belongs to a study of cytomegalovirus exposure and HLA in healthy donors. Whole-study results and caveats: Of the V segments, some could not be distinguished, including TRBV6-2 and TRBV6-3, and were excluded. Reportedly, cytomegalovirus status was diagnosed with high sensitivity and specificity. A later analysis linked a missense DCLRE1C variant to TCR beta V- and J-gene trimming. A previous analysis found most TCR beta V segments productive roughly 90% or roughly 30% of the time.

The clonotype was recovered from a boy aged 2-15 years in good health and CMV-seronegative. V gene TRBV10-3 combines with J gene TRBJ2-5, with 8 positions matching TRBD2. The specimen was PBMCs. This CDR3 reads CAISESRESGRYGETQYF. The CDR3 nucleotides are TGTGCCATCAGTGAGTCGCGGGAAAGCGGGAGATATGGAGAGACCCAGTACTTC.